These 24 T cell receptor beta chains originate from one sample sequenced in a study of STAT5B mutations in CD4+ large granular lymphocyte leukemia. Sequenced by immunoSEQ multiplex PCR; TCRdb stores in-frame clones only, minus some. The sample gives roughly 36,000 clones, 69% of which show up once; 2.5% to 3% is in the top ten. Material for sequencing was CD4+ T cells from blood buffy coats. These receptors originate from a human donor in good health.

This chain connects TRBV4-3 to TRBJ2-1; D gene ambiguous. The CDR3 sequence is 18 residues long. The V gene's germline CDR1 is LGHNA and CDR2 YSLEER. Trimming left V 0 bases short and J 0 bases short, with 15 bases between. CDR3 in amino acids: CASSQEAHGLSSYNEQFF. CDR3 DNA: TGCGCCAGCAGCCAAGAAGCCCACGGGCTGAGCTCCTACAATGAGCAGTTCTTC.

The table lists this clone with a few counts. The gene calls are TRBV18 and TRBJ1-1; perhaps TRBD1 as D (5 bases). This CDR3 region has 15 residues. Per germline, CDR1 KGHSH and CDR2 LQKENI. V lost 0 bases to trimming and J lost 5 bases, with 13 bases between them. The CDR3 DNA reads as TGTGCCAGCTCACCACCGGAGGGTTGGGGGACTGAAGCTTTCTTT. Encoded protein: CASSPPEGWGTEAFF.

The rearrangement joins TRBV27 to TRBJ2-3; D perhaps matches TRBD2 (6 bases). The V end lost 1 base, the J end lost 2 bases, and 10 bases lay between the germline ends. The CDR3 is 15 residues long. In germline, CDR1 is MNHEY, CDR2 SMNVEV (reference sequence). CDR3 region: CASSLWAGNTDTQYF. The CDR3, as DNA: TGTGCCAGCAGTTTATGGGCGGGAAACACAGATACGCAGTATTTT.

This clone was counted only a few times. This chain links TRBV5-6 with TRBJ1-1; TRBD1 agrees at 10 bases. The junction had 7 bases not matched to a gene; V was cut back by 4 bases and J by 1 base. The CDR3 is 16 residues long. CDR1 is SGHDT, CDR2 YYEEEE, per germline. Written as DNA, the CDR3 is TGTGCCAGCAGCGCCCGGGACAGGGGATGGAACACTGAAGCTTTCTTT. Its translation: CASSARDRGWNTEAFF.

This rearrangement joins TRBV7-2 to TRBJ1-5; no firm D call. The germline V gene encodes CDR1 SGHTA and CDR2 FQGNSA. With 6 bases removed from V and 0 bases from J, the gap between germline ends came to 3 bases. This CDR3 is 12 amino acids long. CDR3: CASSNSNQPQHF. The CDR3 DNA is TGTGCCAGCAGTAATAGCAATCAGCCCCAGCATTTT.

This clone was seen a single time. V is TRBV13 and J is TRBJ2-7; D remains unclear. Trimming stripped 5 bases from V and 2 bases from J, with 13 bases between. Germline values: CDR1 PRHDT, CDR2 FYEKMQ (reference sequence). This CDR3 is built from 14 residues. CDR3 bases: TGTGCCAGCAGCCGTAAGGTCCCTGCCTACGAGCAGTACTTC. This encodes CASSRKVPAYEQYF.

This clone was seen a handful of times. The V call is TRBV4-2, the J call TRBJ1-1, with TRBD1 as a possible D gene (5 bases). CDR3 length equals 13 residues. Trimming removed 2 bases from V and 7 bases from J, with 11 bases in between. The germline V gene has CDR1 LGHNA and CDR2 YNFKEQ. The CDR3 reads CASSQPTAFEAFF. The CDR3 DNA reads TGTGCCAGCAGCCAACCGACAGCATTTGAAGCTTTCTTT.

This chain links TRBV4-2 with TRBJ1-4; TRBD1 agrees at 12 bases. The CDR3 is 15 residues long. The trim removed 1 base at V and 7 bases at J, leaving 1 base unmatched. Germline loops: CDR1 LGHNA, CDR2 YNFKEQ. The chain's CDR3 is CASSQGDRGREKLFF. DNA of the CDR3: TGTGCCAGCAGCCAAGGGGACAGGGGGCGTGAAAAACTGTTTTTT.

This chain connects TRBV2 to TRBJ2-3, with D possibly being TRBD1 or TRBD2 (6 bases each). This CDR3 spans 14 amino acids. Germline-derived CDR1 and CDR2 are SNHLY and FYNNEI. Trimming removed 3 bases at V and 5 bases at J, with 12 bases between. CDR3: CASSDSGGKDTQYF. The CDR3 DNA sequence: TGTGCCAGCAGTGATTCCGGGGGCAAAGATACGCAGTATTTT.

The CDR3 is CASSRDGVNTEAFF. CDR3 DNA: TGTGCCAGCAGCCGGGACGGGGTGAACACTGAAGCTTTCTTT. The chain joins TRBV5-6 to TRBJ1-1; tentative D call: TRBD1 (5 bases). From germline, CDR1 is SGHDT and CDR2 YYEEEE. V dropped 4 bases and J dropped 0 bases, with 10 bases sitting between them. This CDR3 is built from 14 residues.

This clone was seen only a few times. The rearrangement links TRBV15 to TRBJ1-2; the D is unclear. Trimming stripped 6 bases from V and 7 bases from J, with 21 bases between. CDR1 LNHNV and CDR2 YYDKDF come from the germline V gene (reference sequence). The CDR3 extends over 15 amino acids. CDR3 sequence reads: CATSLDQAFMGGYTF. The CDR3 DNA reads TGTGCCACCAGTCTGGATCAGGCGTTTATGGGTGGCTACACCTTC.

The rearrangement joins TRBV7-9 to TRBJ1-1; D is ambiguous. The CDR3 has 14 amino acids. V was clipped by 5 bases and J by 10 bases, with 20 bases between them. In germline, CDR1 is SEHNR, CDR2 FQNEAQ (reference sequence). The CDR3 sequence is CASSRPPTEGAAFF. For the CDR3, the DNA is TGTGCCAGCAGCCGCCCCCCAACGGAGGGAGCAGCTTTCTTT. The full variable domain, rest sourced from reference TRBV7-9 and TRBJ1-1, is DTGVSQNPRHKITKRGQNVTFRCDPISEHNRLYWYRQTLGQGPEFLTYFQNEAQLEKSRLLSDRFSAERPKGSFSTLEIQRTEQGDSAMYLCASSRPPTEGAAFFGQGTRLTVV.

This chain joins TRBV28 and TRBJ2-7, with 12 nucleotides matching TRBD2. The CDR3 extends over 17 amino acids. With 3 bases clipped from V and 8 bases from J, the junction kept 14 bases outside the gene matches. Germline V lookup: CDR1 MDHEN, CDR2 SYDVKM. The CDR3 DNA reads TGTGCCAGCAGTTTCGCGAGACTAGCGGGGGACCTACGAAAGCAGTACTTC. It yields the protein CASSFARLAGDLRKQYF.

This clone was seen only a few times. V gene TRBV4-2 combines with J gene TRBJ1-4; perhaps TRBD1 as D (6 bases). The germline CDR1 and CDR2 sequences are LGHNA and YNFKEQ. V lost 1 base and J lost 5, with 11 bases in between. The CDR3 has 15 amino acids. CDR3 DNA sequence: TGTGCCAGCAGCCAAGGGGGAGGGACAAATGAAAAACTGTTTTTT. Protein sequence: CASSQGGGTNEKLFF.

V usage is TRBV2 and J usage is TRBJ2-5, with D tentatively TRBD2 (6 bases). CDR3 size: 16 residues. The V and J ends lost 1 base and 7 bases respectively, with 19 bases between them. Germline CDR1 reads SNHLY; CDR2 reads FYNNEI. This CDR3 is CASSEGVGLREGTQYF. The DNA for the CDR3 is TGTGCCAGCAGTGAAGGGGTGGGACTCCGGGAAGGGACCCAGTACTTC.

This clone was detected only once. CDR3 bases: TGCACCAGCAGACTAGCGGGGGGGACTAGCACAGATACGCAGTATTTT. This codes for CTSRLAGGTSTDTQYF. The genes are TRBV1 and TRBJ2-3; TRBD2 is the table's D call, not checked against the DNA. TRBV1 is assigned pseudogene status. This CDR3 region has 16 residues.

This clone showed up just once. This chain joins TRBV6-5 and TRBJ2-4; 10 bases are shared with TRBD1. The trim removed 6 bases at V and 7 bases at J, leaving 6 bases unmatched. This CDR3 is built from 14 residues. From germline, CDR1 is MNHEY and CDR2 SVGAGI. Here the CDR3 reads CASSPPDRGNIQYF. The CDR3 DNA sequence: TGTGCCAGCAGCCCACCGGACAGGGGGAACATTCAGTACTTC.

The rearrangement uses TRBV6-5 and TRBJ1-3, with a possible D match to TRBD1 (5 bases). Trimming took 0 bases from V and 4 from J, leaving 10 bases between them. Germline CDR1 and CDR2: MNHEY and SVGAGI. The CDR3 is made up of 15 amino acids. The CDR3 reads CASSYSGVSGNTIYF. CDR3 bases: TGTGCCAGCAGTTACTCGGGGGTTTCGGGAAACACCATATATTTT.

This chain uses TRBV18 with TRBJ1-6; no firm D call. The CDR3 extends over 15 amino acids. Trimming cost V 3 bases and J 5 bases, with 11 bases left between them. Germline-derived CDR1 and CDR2 are KGHSH and LQKENI. This chain's CDR3 is CASSPVVGNNSPLHF. As DNA, the CDR3 is TGTGCCAGCTCACCTGTTGTCGGGAATAATTCACCCCTCCACTTT.

This chain connects TRBV18 to TRBJ2-5, with D possibly called TRBD1 or TRBD2 (5 bases each). Germline CDR1 is KGHSH and CDR2 is LQKENI. Deletions cut 2 bases from V and 6 bases from J, with 19 bases between. There are 16 residues in the CDR3. CDR3 amino acids: CASSPAGTGVVKTQYF. DNA for the CDR3: TGTGCCAGCTCACCAGCTGGGACCGGGGTCGTGAAGACCCAGTACTTC. Based on the CDR3 plus reference TRBV18 and TRBJ2-5, the full variable domain is NAGVMQNPRHLVRRRGQEARLRCSPMKGHSHVYWYRQLPEEGLKFMVYLQKENIIDESGMPKERFSAEFPKEGPSILRIQQVVRGDSAAYFCASSPAGTGVVKTQYFGPGTRLLVL.

The rearrangement uses TRBV19 and TRBJ1-5; 8 nucleotides align to TRBD1. V lost 7 bases to trimming and J lost 5 bases; unmatched junction nucleotides: 7. Germline assignment: CDR1 LNHDA and CDR2 SQIVND (reference sequence). The CDR3 spans 14 residues. This CDR3 is CASIRTGWHQPQHF. The CDR3, as DNA: TGTGCCAGTATCCGGACAGGGTGGCATCAGCCCCAGCATTTT.

This clone was seen more than once but under ten times. Other DNA variants within this sample encode the same CDR3. CDR3 loop: CASSPRQGMNTEAFF. DNA of the CDR3: TGTGCCAGCAGCCCGAGACAGGGTATGAACACTGAAGCTTTCTTT. The chain joins TRBV9 to TRBJ1-1, with 7 bases matching TRBD1. CDR1 is SGDLS and CDR2 is YYNGEE in the germline V gene. The CDR3 has 15 amino acids. The V gene end was trimmed by 4 bases and the J gene end by 0 bases; junction bases not matched to a gene: 6.

The V call is TRBV4-3, the J call TRBJ1-6; TRBD1 is a possible D gene (5 bases). Germline V CDR1 and CDR2: LGHNA, YSLEER. This CDR3 comprises 13 residues. The V end was cut by 3 bases, the J end by 10 bases, with 10 bases between. In DNA form, the CDR3 reads TGCGCCAGCAGCCAGCTCGGGGACTCACCCCTCCACTTT. Translated: CASSQLGDSPLHF.

This sequence joins TRBV6-5 and TRBJ2-7; no firm D call. This CDR3 region has 15 residues. Trimming removed 7 bases at V and 2 bases at J, with 18 bases between. Germline CDR1 reads MNHEY; CDR2 reads SVGAGI. The CDR3 DNA is TGTGCCAGCACCCTACGGTATCTGGGAACCTACGAGCAGTACTTC. Translated, it gives CASTLRYLGTYEQYF.